This T cell receptor beta chain was sequenced during a study of blood T cell repertoires in COVID-19. Background on the study: The samples span acute and convalescent COVID-19 from the United States, Italy and Spain.

This CDR3 contains 14 residues. After removal of 7 bases from V and 3 bases from J, the junction contained 10 bases not matched to a gene. Germline V CDR1 and CDR2: SGHTS, YDEGEE. Assay used: immunoSEQ multiplex PCR; TCRdb lists only in-frame clones, some missing. Seen here are approximately 53,000 clones, around 90% observed once, and the top ten hold around 2.1%. This chain uses TRBV5-8 with TRBJ2-7, with 7 bases identical to TRBD1. This receptor was obtained from a human donor in a cohort sampled during active COVID-19. Input material: peripheral blood. For the CDR3, the DNA is TGTGCCAGCGGTCCGGGACAGTCTATCTACGAGCAGTACTTC. Amino acids: CASGPGQSIYEQYF.